This TCR beta chain stems from a study of shared clonotypes between healthy human individuals. Only in-frame clones appear in the TCRdb table, and some are missing; sequencing was by immunoSEQ multiplex PCR. The sample carries about 490,000 clones, 75% to 85% recorded once. This clone was seen more than once but under ten times. One junction end disagrees with the germline gene, perhaps due to a read error. Each of the donors was a healthy adult who was HIV-negative and had not had a recent acute infection or vaccination. CDR1 is SSHAT, CDR2 FNYEAQ, per germline (reference sequence). The CDR3 has 13 residues.

This receptor was identified in a woman aged 40 to 55 in good health. Some clones in this sample may be carry-over from other donors' samples. V usage is TRBV7-7 and J usage is TRBJ1-2; D is perhaps TRBD1 (5 bases). The material sequenced was PBMCs. The CDR3 is CASSLGTIDGYTF. The CDR3 DNA reads TGTGCTAGCAGCTTAGGGACGATCGATGGCTACACCTTC.